This TCR beta chain is from a study of CD8 T cells in Susac syndrome. This CDR3 has 14 residues. V was trimmed by 2 bases and J by 0 bases, leaving 8 bases between them. Germline V gene sequence: CDR1 DFQATT, CDR2 SNEGSKA (reference sequence). Negative isolation was used for CD8+ and CD4+ T cells, and FACS enrichment was applied to TEMRA cells. Random hexamers served to reverse transcribe roughly 0.45 to 1 ug RNA. immunoSEQ multiplex PCR amplified TCR beta CDR3 across 54 Vbeta, 13 Jbeta. Via MiXCR, TCRdb re-called the immunoSEQ multiplex PCR reads, giving one row per CDR3 protein. Among approximately 200,000 distinct CDR3 sequences listed, roughly 94% were seen once.

The TCR comes from a human donor with multiple sclerosis. The J gene is TRBJ2-1, the V gene TRBV20-1; possible D gene TRBD2, 5 bases. Sequencing was carried out using CD4+ T cells from PBMCs. CDR3 sequence: CSARPRDSYNEQFF. The CDR3 DNA reads as TGCAGTGCTAGACCCCGGGACTCCTACAATGAGCAGTTCTTC.